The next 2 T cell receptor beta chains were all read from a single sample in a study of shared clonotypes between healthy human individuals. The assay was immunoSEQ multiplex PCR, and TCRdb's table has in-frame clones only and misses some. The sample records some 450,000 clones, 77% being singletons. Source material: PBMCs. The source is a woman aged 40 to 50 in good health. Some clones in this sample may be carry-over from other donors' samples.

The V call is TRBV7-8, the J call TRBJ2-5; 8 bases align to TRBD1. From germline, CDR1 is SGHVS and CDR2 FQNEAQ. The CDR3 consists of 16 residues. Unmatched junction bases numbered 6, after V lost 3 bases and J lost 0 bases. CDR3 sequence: CASSFIGQGHQETQYF. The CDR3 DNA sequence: TGTGCCAGCAGCTTTATCGGACAGGGACACCAAGAGACCCAGTACTTC.

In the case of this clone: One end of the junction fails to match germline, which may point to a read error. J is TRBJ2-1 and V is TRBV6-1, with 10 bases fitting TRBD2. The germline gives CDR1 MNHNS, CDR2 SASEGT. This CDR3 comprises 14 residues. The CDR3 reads CASREAGGTNEQFF. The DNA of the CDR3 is TGTGCCAGCAGAGAAGCGGGAGGGACCAATGAGCAGTTCTTC.